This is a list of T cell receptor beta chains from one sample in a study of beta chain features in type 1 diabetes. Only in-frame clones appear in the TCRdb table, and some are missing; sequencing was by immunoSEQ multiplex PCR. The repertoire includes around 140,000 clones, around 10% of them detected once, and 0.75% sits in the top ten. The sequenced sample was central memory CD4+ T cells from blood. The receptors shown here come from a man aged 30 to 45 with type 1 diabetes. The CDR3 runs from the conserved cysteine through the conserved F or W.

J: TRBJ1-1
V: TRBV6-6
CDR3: CASSYATATEAFF

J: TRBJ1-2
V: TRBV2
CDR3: CASSPRRRDGGYTF

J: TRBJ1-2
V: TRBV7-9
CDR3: CASQGQGGDGYTF

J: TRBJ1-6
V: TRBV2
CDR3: CASRKDRASDSPLHF

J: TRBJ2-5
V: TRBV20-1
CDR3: CSASPTGGQYF

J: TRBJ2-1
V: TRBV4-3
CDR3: CASSQDLGGEQFF

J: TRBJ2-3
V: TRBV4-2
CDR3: CASSQGLAGGSDTQYF

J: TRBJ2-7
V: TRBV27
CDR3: CASSLSGGAEQYF

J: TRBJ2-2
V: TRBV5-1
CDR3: CASRPGGNTGELFF

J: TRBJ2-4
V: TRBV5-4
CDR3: CASSFGSRPTKNIQYF

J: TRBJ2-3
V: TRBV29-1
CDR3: CSVRGTGAPDTQYF

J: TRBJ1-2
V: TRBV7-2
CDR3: CASSLAPVTIYGYTF

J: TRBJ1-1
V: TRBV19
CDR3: CASSGDRGLLNTEAFF

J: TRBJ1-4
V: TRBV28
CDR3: CATQQGRGEKLFF

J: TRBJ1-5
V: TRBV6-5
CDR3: CASRTGGQPQHF

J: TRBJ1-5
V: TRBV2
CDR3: CASIRGNQPQHF

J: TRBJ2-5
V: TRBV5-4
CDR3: CASSLFDNQETQYF

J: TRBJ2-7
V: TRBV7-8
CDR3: CASSPQDSSYEQYF

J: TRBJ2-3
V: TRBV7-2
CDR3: CASSFQGLAGGGTDTQYF

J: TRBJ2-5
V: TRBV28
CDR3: CASSPPRGRGGAYETQYF

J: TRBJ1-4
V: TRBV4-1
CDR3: CASSQEGTGDEKLFF

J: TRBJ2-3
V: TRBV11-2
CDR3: CASSLARGYTDTQYF

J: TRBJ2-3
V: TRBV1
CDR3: CTSSQVAGLDTQYF

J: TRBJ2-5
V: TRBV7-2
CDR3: CASSYTGEGGTQYF

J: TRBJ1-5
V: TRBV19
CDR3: CASKLGTGNQPQHF